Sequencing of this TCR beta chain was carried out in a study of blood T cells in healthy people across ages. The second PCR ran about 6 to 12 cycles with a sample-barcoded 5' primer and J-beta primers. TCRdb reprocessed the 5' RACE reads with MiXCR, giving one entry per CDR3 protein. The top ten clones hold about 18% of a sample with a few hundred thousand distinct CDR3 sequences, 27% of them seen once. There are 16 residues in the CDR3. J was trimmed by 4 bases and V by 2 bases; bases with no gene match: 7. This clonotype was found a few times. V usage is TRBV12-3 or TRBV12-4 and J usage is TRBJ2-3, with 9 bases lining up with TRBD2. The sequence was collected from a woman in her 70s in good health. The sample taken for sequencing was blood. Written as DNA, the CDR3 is TGTGCCAGCAGTTTATTCGGTAGCGGGGGAGCAGATACGCAGTATTTT. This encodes CASSLFGSGGADTQYF.